This TCR beta chain was observed in a study of shared clonotypes between healthy human individuals. The unsorted PBMC replicate PCRs were performed with roughly 300 ng DNA, 25,000 to 30,000 T cell genomes. Method: immunoSEQ multiplex PCR; TCRdb's copy keeps in-frame clones and lacks some. This sample has roughly 500,000 clones, with about three quarters found just once. Material for sequencing was PBMCs. The receptor was isolated from a woman aged 40 to 50 in good health. Some clones in this sample may be carry-over from other donors' samples.

CDR3 sequence (DNA): TGTGCCAGCACCCCCCCGAGCGGGAGCACAGATACGCAGTATTTT. Residues: CASTPPSGSTDTQYF. The chain recombines TRBV28 with TRBJ2-3; D is possibly TRBD2 (6 bases). V was pared by 7 bases and J by 0 bases, with 14 bases between. CDR1 is MDHEN and CDR2 is SYDVKM in the germline V gene. This CDR3 contains 15 residues. Full variable domain (remainder filled in from reference TRBV28 and TRBJ2-3): DVKVTQSSRYLVKRTGEKVFLECVQDMDHENMFWYRQDPGLGLRLIYFSYDVKMKEKGDIPEGYSVSREKKERFSLILESASTNQTSMYLCASTPPSGSTDTQYFGPGTRLTVL.